Reported below is one TCR beta chain. Its specificity is not known. The data derive from a study of T-cell memory formation after mild COVID-19. Study-wide context: Clusters were largely donor specific.

The TCR alpha and TCR beta cDNA libraries, bearing sample barcodes and UMIs, were generated by 5'RACE using constant-segment primers. In TCRdb, the 5' RACE reads were re-called with MiXCR into one record per CDR3 protein. This sample has 550,000 to 700,000 distinct CDR3 sequences; approximately 18% occur once, and the top ten carry around 11%. V was cut by 5 bases and J by 3 bases, with 24 bases left in between. The CDR3 totals 18 residues. Germline CDR1 is SGHNT and CDR2 is YENEEA. General study points: Day 37-peaking second-wave clones had unconfirmed SARS-CoV-2 specificity. Shrinking CD4+ clones resided mostly in CM and EM, and CD8+ ones in EMRA.

The clonotype was recovered from an adult woman who had mild COVID-19 (a few samples of this study predate the infection). Cell type and time point are not known. The chain couples TRBV11-3 to TRBJ2-3, with a tentative D call TRBD1 (7 bases). Sequenced material: PBMCs or a T cell subset sorted from them (not recorded which). CDR3 region: CASSPGRGGGEGTDTQYF. The DNA for the CDR3 is TGTGCCAGCAGCCCCGGGAGAGGAGGGGGCGAGGGAACAGATACGCAGTATTTT.